The 32 T cell receptor beta chains listed next were all sequenced from one sample in a study of beta chain features in type 1 diabetes. Of the isolated RNA, all was reverse transcribed, and so the sequenced material was expressed TCRB transcripts. The protocol was immunoSEQ multiplex PCR, while the TCRdb copy is restricted to in-frame clones and leaves out a portion. The sample has a few hundred thousand clones, approximately 16% seen once. The sequenced material came from naive CD4+ T cells from blood. Every receptor here comes from a woman younger than 30 in good health.

The V and J genes are TRBV5-4 and TRBJ2-7; TRBD2 agrees at 13 bases. J gave up 3 bases and V 1 base, and 1 base lay outside the gene matches. Per the germline V gene, CDR1 is SGHNT and CDR2 is YYREEE (reference sequence). CDR3 size: 15 residues. Written as DNA, the CDR3 is TGTGCCAGCAGCTTGCGGACTAGCGGGAGCTACGAGCAGTACTTC. This translates into CASSLRTSGSYEQYF.

This clone was seen more than once but under ten times. The chain has TRBV5-1 and TRBJ2-7; 10 nucleotides line up with TRBD2. CDR1 SGHRS and CDR2 YFSETQ come from the germline V gene. The CDR3 is made up of 14 amino acids. The V segment lost 6 bases and the J segment 7 bases; nucleotides outside the gene matches: 10. The CDR3 region has the DNA TGCGCCAGCATGGCTAGCGGGAGAGCCTGGGAGCAGTACTTC. Translated, it gives CASMASGRAWEQYF.

The chain recombines TRBV4-1 with TRBJ2-2, with D hard to call. The V end was cut by 0 bases, the J end by 1 base, with 3 bases between. Looked up from germline, CDR1 is MGHRA and CDR2 is YSYEKL. The CDR3 is made up of 14 amino acids. The CDR3 loop is CASSQDQNTGELFF. The CDR3 DNA reads TGCGCCAGCAGCCAAGACCAGAACACCGGGGAGCTGTTTTTT.

CDR3 bases: TGTGCCAGCAGCGTGAGTCAGGGAACGCAGTATTTT. Its protein is CASSVSQGTQYF. V is TRBV9 and J is TRBJ2-3; D is perhaps TRBD1 (5 bases). The CDR3 extends over 12 amino acids. V was shortened by 2 bases and J by 9 bases, with 10 bases between the two germline ends. Germline V CDR1 and CDR2: SGDLS, YYNGEE.

This rearrangement joins TRBV12-5 to TRBJ1-2; D not certain. The CDR3 consists of 14 residues. CDR1 is LGHNT, CDR2 FRNRAP, per germline. V dropped 5 bases and J dropped 2 bases, with 12 bases sitting between them. CDR3 DNA sequence: TGTGCTAGTGGTCCTCAGAGAGGGAACTATGGCTACACCTTC. Its translation is CASGPQRGNYGYTF. The full variable domain, in which reference TRBV12-5 and TRBJ1-2 provide the parts outside the CDR3, is DARVTQTPRHKVTEMGQEVTMRCQPILGHNTVFWYRQTMMQGLELLAYFRNRAPLDDSGMPKDRFSAEMPDATLATLKIQPSEPRDSAVYFCASGPQRGNYGYTFGSGTRLTVV.

The chain joins TRBV7-9 to TRBJ2-7, with D perhaps TRBD1 (5 bases). The CDR3 runs to 13 residues. Between the trimmed V and J ends, which lost 3 bases and 3 bases, there was a span of 9 bases. Germline V lookup: CDR1 SEHNR, CDR2 FQNEAQ (reference sequence). Written as DNA, the CDR3 is TGTGCCAGCAGCTTTGACAGTTTCTACGAGCAGTACTTC. As protein: CASSFDSFYEQYF.

The gene calls are TRBV9 and TRBJ2-7; unclear D gene. The CDR3 has 14 residues. V dropped 5 bases and J dropped 3 bases, with 15 bases sitting between them. The germline gives CDR1 SGDLS, CDR2 YYNGEE. CDR3 nucleotide sequence: TGTGCCAGCAGTCCTTCGTCATCCGGCTACGAGCAGTACTTC. It translates to CASSPSSSGYEQYF.

In this sample, this clone turned up a few times. This CDR3 is CASSLSRDRVSEAFF. Here the CDR3 DNA reads TGTGCCAGCAGCTTATCACGGGACAGGGTTTCTGAAGCTTTCTTT. The J gene is TRBJ1-1, the V gene TRBV7-3; 9 nucleotides align to TRBD1. Germline loops: CDR1 SGHTA, CDR2 FQGTGA. This CDR3 has 15 residues. Trimming took 2 bases from V and 6 from J; bases not matched to a gene: 7.

The V gene is TRBV5-8, the J gene TRBJ2-7; D is unresolved. V lost 0 bases to trimming and J lost 3 bases, with 7 bases between them. The CDR3 totals 13 residues. Germline V gene data show CDR1 as SGHTS and CDR2 as YDEGEE. The DNA for the CDR3 is TGTGCCAGCAGCTTGGACAGCTACTACGAGCAGTACTTC. Amino acid sequence: CASSLDSYYEQYF.

This clone was detected a few times. The genes are TRBV23-1 and TRBJ1-5, with TRBD1 matching 9 bases. TRBV23-1 is assigned to the ORF class and has an uncertain function. Losses at the gene ends were 4 bases for V and 2 bases for J; bases not matched to a gene: 3. The CDR3 covers 15 residues. The CDR3 is CASSRDRVRNQPQHF. In nucleotides, the CDR3 is TGCGCCAGCAGTCGGGACAGGGTCCGCAATCAGCCCCAGCATTTT.

This clone was seen a handful of times. Other DNA sequences within the sample encode an identical CDR3. The rearrangement links TRBV18 to TRBJ2-1; 8 bases fit TRBD2. Germline V gene data show CDR1 as KGHSH and CDR2 as LQKENI. The CDR3 totals 16 residues. With 3 bases clipped from V and 0 bases from J, the junction kept 4 bases outside the gene matches. DNA for the CDR3: TGTGCCAGCTCACCTTCCGGGACTAGCTCCTACAATGAGCAGTTCTTC. It codes for CASSPSGTSSYNEQFF.

The J gene is TRBJ2-1, the V gene TRBV27; weak D call: TRBD2 (6 bases). The germline V gene has CDR1 MNHEY and CDR2 SMNVEV (reference sequence). The CDR3 runs 15 residues. V lost 6 bases, J lost 2 bases, and 14 bases lay in between. The CDR3 here is CASRERALTYNEQFF. The DNA of the CDR3 is TGTGCCAGCAGGGAGCGGGCGCTCACCTACAATGAGCAGTTCTTC.

V is TRBV20-1 and J is TRBJ1-5; a possible D gene is TRBD1 (6 bases). Deletions cut 5 bases from V and 8 bases from J, with 10 bases between. The V gene's germline CDR1 is DFQATT and CDR2 SNEGSKA (reference sequence). The CDR3 runs to 11 residues. In nucleotides, the CDR3 is TGCAGTGCTGGCAGGGGAGAGCCCCAGCATTTT. Translated: CSAGRGEPQHF.

The V call is TRBV4-1, the J call TRBJ2-7, with 7 nucleotides matching TRBD1. The CDR3 length is 15 residues. The germline gives CDR1 MGHRA, CDR2 YSYEKL. The V segment lost 4 bases and the J segment 1 base; nucleotides outside the gene matches: 7. CDR3 sequence reads: CASSLRQGASYEQYF. Written as DNA, the CDR3 is TGCGCCAGCAGCCTTCGACAGGGAGCTTCCTACGAGCAGTACTTC.

This chain joins TRBV5-4 and TRBJ2-2; TRBD2 might be the D (5 bases). The germline gives CDR1 SGHNT, CDR2 YYREEE (reference sequence). Trimming removed 0 bases at V and 5 bases at J, with 5 bases between. The CDR3 has 13 amino acids. The CDR3 sequence: CASSLVATGELFF. Here the CDR3 DNA reads TGTGCCAGCAGCTTGGTAGCGACCGGGGAGCTGTTTTTT.

This rearrangement joins TRBV25-1 to TRBJ1-1, with 9 nucleotides matching TRBD1. V lost 6 bases to trimming and J lost 4 bases; unmatched junction nucleotides: 9. The CDR3 runs to 15 residues. CDR1 MGHDK and CDR2 SYGVNS come from the germline V gene. In DNA form, the CDR3 reads TGTGCCAGCAGGGACCGGGACAGGGACGGCACTGAAGCTTTCTTT. Translation gives CASRDRDRDGTEAFF.

The rearrangement joins TRBV28 to TRBJ2-3, with 9 bases lining up with TRBD2. With 8 bases clipped from V and 0 bases from J, the junction kept 6 bases outside the gene matches. The germline CDR1 and CDR2 sequences are MDHEN and SYDVKM. The CDR3 is 15 residues long. The CDR3 here is CASGVAGESTDTQYF. DNA of the CDR3: TGTGCCAGCGGGGTAGCGGGAGAGAGCACAGATACGCAGTATTTT. Together with reference TRBV28 and TRBJ2-3, the CDR3 gives the full variable domain: DVKVTQSSRYLVKRTGEKVFLECVQDMDHENMFWYRQDPGLGLRLIYFSYDVKMKEKGDIPEGYSVSREKKERFSLILESASTNQTSMYLCASGVAGESTDTQYFGPGTRLTVL.

This clone was detected a few times. The chain links TRBV5-1 to TRBJ2-3, with 9 bases that match TRBD2. The CDR3 runs to 16 residues. The germline V gene encodes CDR1 SGHRS and CDR2 YFSETQ. Germline trimming cut 0 bases from V and 5 bases from J; bases unmatched to any gene: 7. For the CDR3, the DNA is TGCGCCAGCAGCTTGGCTTTGACTAGCGGAGGAGATACGCAGTATTTT. This codes for CASSLALTSGGDTQYF.

The genes are TRBV11-2 and TRBJ2-2; D remains ambiguous. V was trimmed by 2 bases and J by 5 bases, leaving 9 bases between them. This CDR3 region has 14 residues. CDR1 and CDR2 (germline): SGHAT, FQNNGV. CDR3 nucleotides: TGTGCCAGCAGCTTAAGTCGGTGGACCGGGGAGCTGTTTTTT. Protein product: CASSLSRWTGELFF.

This chain joins TRBV29-1 and TRBJ2-7, with TRBD2 matching over 11 bases. From germline, CDR1 is SQVTM and CDR2 ANQGSEA. The CDR3 length is 16 residues. Germline trimming cut 2 bases from V and 5 bases from J; bases unmatched to any gene: 11. CDR3 bases: TGCAGCGTTGAAACTAGCGGGAGACGCAATTTCAACGAGCAGTACTTC. This translates into CSVETSGRRNFNEQYF.

The chain joins TRBV29-1 to TRBJ2-1, with a tentative D call TRBD1 (6 bases). Between the trimmed V and J ends, which lost 3 bases and 9 bases, there was a span of 24 bases. Germline V gene sequence: CDR1 SQVTM, CDR2 ANQGSEA. The CDR3 covers 16 residues. CDR3 DNA: TGCAGCGTTGATCGGAACCCAGCCTGGACAGTAGGTGAGCAGTTCTTC. This encodes CSVDRNPAWTVGEQFF.

The J gene is TRBJ2-3, the V gene TRBV18, with TRBD2 as a possible D gene (6 bases). The germline V gene encodes CDR1 KGHSH and CDR2 LQKENI. The CDR3 extends over 15 amino acids. V lost 5 bases and J 3 bases, leaving 15 bases between the germline ends. This CDR3 is CASSTQGRGTDTQYF. CDR3 coding DNA: TGTGCCAGCTCAACTCAGGGTCGGGGGACAGATACGCAGTATTTT.

The V call is TRBV28, the J call TRBJ1-2; 7 positions match TRBD1. The J segment lost 7 bases and the V segment lost 6 bases, leaving 8 bases of the junction unmatched. This CDR3 region has 13 residues. In germline, CDR1 is MDHEN, CDR2 SYDVKM. The DNA of the CDR3 is TGTGCCAGCAGCTTACAAGACAGGGTTGGCTACACCTTC. It codes for CASSLQDRVGYTF.

The chain joins TRBV10-3 to TRBJ2-2; perhaps TRBD1 as D (6 bases). CDR3 length: 13 residues. Trimming removed 7 bases at V and 4 bases at J, with 10 bases between. Germline V CDR1 and CDR2: ENHRY, SYGVKD. CDR3 amino acids: CAITPGVTGELFF. CDR3 coding DNA: TGTGCCATCACGCCAGGGGTCACCGGGGAGCTGTTTTTT.

The gene calls are TRBV10-3 and TRBJ2-5, with TRBD1 as a possible D gene (5 bases). Between the trimmed V and J ends, which lost 5 bases and 2 bases, there was a span of 9 bases. The CDR3 loop spans 13 amino acids. Germline CDR1 ENHRY, CDR2 SYGVKD. The CDR3 region has the DNA TGTGCCATCAGTCGGCAGGGTCAAGAGACCCAGTACTTC. Residues: CAISRQGQETQYF.

V is TRBV6-6 and J is TRBJ1-2, with D maybe TRBD1 (6 bases). This CDR3 contains 15 residues. Germline V gene lookup returns CDR1 MNHNY and CDR2 SVGAGI (reference sequence). Trimming took off 5 bases at V and 5 bases at J, with 18 bases between the two ends. CDR3 in amino acids: CASSPTYGTTYGYTF. As DNA, the CDR3 is TGTGCCAGCAGTCCTACTTACGGGACAACTTATGGCTACACCTTC.

This clone has more than one count but fewer than ten. The chain carries TRBV29-1 and TRBJ1-4, with TRBD1 matching 8 bases. CDR1 and CDR2 from the germline V gene are SQVTM and ANQGSEA. V gave up 6 bases and J gave up 3 bases; unmatched junction bases: 6. The CDR3 runs 14 residues. In nucleotides, the CDR3 is TGCAGCGTACGTAGGACAGGGCCTAATGAAAAACTGTTTTTT. The encoded protein is CSVRRTGPNEKLFF.

This clone was recorded a few times. The V gene is TRBV7-2, the J gene TRBJ1-2; TRBD1 aligns across 7 bases. Germline lookup yields CDR1 SGHTA and CDR2 FQGNSA. J lost 4 bases, V lost 6 bases, and 5 bases had no gene match. The CDR3 extends over 13 amino acids. CDR3 in amino acids: CASRPTGVYGYTF. In nucleotides, the CDR3 is TGTGCCAGCAGACCTACAGGGGTCTATGGCTACACCTTC.

V and J are TRBV7-9 and TRBJ2-3; 7 nucleotides agree with TRBD1. J lost 2 bases, V lost 5 bases, and 10 bases had no gene match. CDR3 length: 16 amino acids. Per the germline V gene, CDR1 is SEHNR and CDR2 is FQNEAQ (reference sequence). CDR3 sequence reads: CASSRPTQGVTDTQYF. In DNA, the CDR3 is TGTGCCAGCAGCCGACCTACTCAGGGGGTCACAGATACGCAGTATTTT.

The chain couples TRBV28 to TRBJ2-5; a possible D gene is TRBD2 (7 bases). Germline V gene sequence: CDR1 MDHEN, CDR2 SYDVKM. Trimming stripped 10 bases from V and 2 bases from J, with 14 bases between. CDR3 length: 13 residues. CDR3 loop: CANGGAGQETQYF. The CDR3 DNA is TGTGCCAATGGGGGGGCAGGGCAAGAGACCCAGTACTTC.

This clone was seen only a few times. CDR3 residues: CASSQRDRFANTGELFF. CDR3 bases: TGCGCCAGCAGTCAAAGGGACAGGTTCGCGAACACCGGGGAGCTGTTTTTT. The chain employs TRBV23-1 and TRBJ2-2, with 8 bases that match TRBD1. TRBV23-1 is an open reading frame whose function is uncertain. The CDR3 contains 17 residues. V lost 2 bases, J lost 0 bases, and 5 bases stayed unmatched.

The chain carries TRBV7-2 and TRBJ1-2, with unresolved D. Deletions cut 3 bases from V and 0 bases from J, with 8 bases between. CDR3 length: 14 residues. Germline V CDR1 and CDR2: SGHTA, FQGNSA. The CDR3 DNA reads TGTGCCAGCAGCTTGGGCAGCTCTAACTATGGCTACACCTTC. Amino acid sequence: CASSLGSSNYGYTF.